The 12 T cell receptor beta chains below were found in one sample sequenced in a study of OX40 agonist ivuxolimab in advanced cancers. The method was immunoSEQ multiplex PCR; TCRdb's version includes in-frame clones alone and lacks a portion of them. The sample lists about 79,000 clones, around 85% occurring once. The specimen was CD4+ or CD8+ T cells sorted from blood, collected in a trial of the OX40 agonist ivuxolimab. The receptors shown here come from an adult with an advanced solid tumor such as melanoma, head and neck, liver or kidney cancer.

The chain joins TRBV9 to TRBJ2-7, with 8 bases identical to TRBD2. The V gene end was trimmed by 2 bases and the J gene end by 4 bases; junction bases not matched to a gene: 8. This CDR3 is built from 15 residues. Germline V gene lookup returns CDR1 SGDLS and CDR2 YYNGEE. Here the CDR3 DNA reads TGTGCCAGCAGCGTGGGTAGCGGGATAATGTACGAGCAGTACTTC. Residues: CASSVGSGIMYEQYF.

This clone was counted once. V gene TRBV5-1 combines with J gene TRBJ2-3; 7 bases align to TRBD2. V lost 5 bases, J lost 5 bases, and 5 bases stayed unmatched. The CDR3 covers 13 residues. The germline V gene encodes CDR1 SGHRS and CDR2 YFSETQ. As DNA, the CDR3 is TGCGCCAGCAGTCCTAGCGGAAGAGATACGCAGTATTTT. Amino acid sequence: CASSPSGRDTQYF.

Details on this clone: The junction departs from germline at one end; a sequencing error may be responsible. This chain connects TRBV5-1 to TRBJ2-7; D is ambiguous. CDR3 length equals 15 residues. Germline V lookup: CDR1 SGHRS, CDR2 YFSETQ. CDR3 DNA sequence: TGCGCCAGCAGCTTGGATAGGACGGTCTCCGACGAGCAGTACTTC. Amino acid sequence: CASSLDRTVSDEQYF.

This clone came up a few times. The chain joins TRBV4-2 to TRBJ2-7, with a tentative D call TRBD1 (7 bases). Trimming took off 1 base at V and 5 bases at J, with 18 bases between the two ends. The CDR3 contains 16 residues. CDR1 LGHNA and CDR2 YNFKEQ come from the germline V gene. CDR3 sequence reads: CASSQGLTGRTDEQYF. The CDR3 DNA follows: TGTGCCAGCAGCCAAGGGCTGACAGGGAGGACGGACGAGCAGTACTTC.

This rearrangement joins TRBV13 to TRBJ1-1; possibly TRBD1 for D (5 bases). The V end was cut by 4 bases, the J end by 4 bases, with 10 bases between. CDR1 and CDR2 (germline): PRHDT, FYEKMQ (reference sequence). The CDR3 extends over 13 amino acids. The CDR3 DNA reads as TGTGCCAGCAGCTACTCGGGGGTCACTGAAGCTTTCTTT. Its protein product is CASSYSGVTEAFF.

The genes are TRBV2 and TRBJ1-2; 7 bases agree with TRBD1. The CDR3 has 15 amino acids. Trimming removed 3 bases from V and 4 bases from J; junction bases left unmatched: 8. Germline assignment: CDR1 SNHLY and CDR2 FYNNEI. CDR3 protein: CASSDHLRDSYGYTF. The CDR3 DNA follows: TGTGCCAGCAGTGACCATCTCCGGGACAGCTATGGCTACACCTTC.

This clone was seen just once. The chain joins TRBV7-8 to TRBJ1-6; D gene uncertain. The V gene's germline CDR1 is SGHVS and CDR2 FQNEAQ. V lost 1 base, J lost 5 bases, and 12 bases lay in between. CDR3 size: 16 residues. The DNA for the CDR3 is TGTGCCAGCAGCTTAGTGGGTGCCAGCAATAATTCACCCCTCCACTTT. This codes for CASSLVGASNNSPLHF.

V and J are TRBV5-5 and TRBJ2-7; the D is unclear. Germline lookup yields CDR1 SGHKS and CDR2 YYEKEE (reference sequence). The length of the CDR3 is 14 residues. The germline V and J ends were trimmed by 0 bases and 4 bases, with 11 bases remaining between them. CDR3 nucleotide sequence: TGTGCCAGCAGCTTGGACGGGTTGGGATACGAGCAGTACTTC. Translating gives CASSLDGLGYEQYF.

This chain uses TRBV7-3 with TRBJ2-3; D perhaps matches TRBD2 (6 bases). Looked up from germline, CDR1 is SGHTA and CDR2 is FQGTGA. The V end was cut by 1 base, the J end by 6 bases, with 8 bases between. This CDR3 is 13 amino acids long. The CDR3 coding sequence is TGTGCCAGCAGCTTAATGGGGAGGGATACGCAGTATTTT. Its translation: CASSLMGRDTQYF.

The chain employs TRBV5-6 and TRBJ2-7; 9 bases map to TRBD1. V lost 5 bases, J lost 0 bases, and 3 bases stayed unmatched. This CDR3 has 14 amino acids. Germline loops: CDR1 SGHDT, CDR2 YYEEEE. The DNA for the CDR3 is TGTGCCAGCAGTTGGACAGGGGTCTCCTACGAGCAGTACTTC. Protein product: CASSWTGVSYEQYF.

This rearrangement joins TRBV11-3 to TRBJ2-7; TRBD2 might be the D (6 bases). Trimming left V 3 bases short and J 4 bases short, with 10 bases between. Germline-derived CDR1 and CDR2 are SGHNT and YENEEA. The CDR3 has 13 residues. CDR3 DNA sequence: TGTGCCAGCAGCTTGAAGCGGGTTTACGAGCAGTACTTC. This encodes CASSLKRVYEQYF.

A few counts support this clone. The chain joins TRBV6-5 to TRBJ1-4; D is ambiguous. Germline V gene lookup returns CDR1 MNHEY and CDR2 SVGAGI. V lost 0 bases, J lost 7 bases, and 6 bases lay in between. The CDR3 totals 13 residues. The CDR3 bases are TGTGCCAGCAGTTACTCGAGAAGTGAAAAACTGTTTTTT. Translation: CASSYSRSEKLFF.